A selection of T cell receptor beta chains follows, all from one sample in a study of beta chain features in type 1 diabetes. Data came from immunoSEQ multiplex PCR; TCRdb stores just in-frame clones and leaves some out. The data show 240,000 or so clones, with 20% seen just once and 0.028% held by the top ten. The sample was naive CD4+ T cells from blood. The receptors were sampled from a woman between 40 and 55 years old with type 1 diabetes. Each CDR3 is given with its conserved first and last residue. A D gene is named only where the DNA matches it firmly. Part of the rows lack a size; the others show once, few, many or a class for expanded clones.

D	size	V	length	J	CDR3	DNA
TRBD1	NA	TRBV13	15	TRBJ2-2	CASSPWTGDTGELFF	TGTGCCAGCTCTCCCTGGACAGGGGACACCGGGGAGCTGTTTTTT
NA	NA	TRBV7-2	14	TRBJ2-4	CASSALRDTNIQYF	TGTGCCAGCAGCGCCCTCCGGGACACTAACATTCAGTACTTC
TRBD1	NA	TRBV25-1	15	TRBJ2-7	CASSDPRTGRDEQYF	TGTGCCAGCAGTGATCCGAGGACAGGGCGCGACGAGCAGTACTTC
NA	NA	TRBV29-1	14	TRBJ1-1	CSATRQDMNTEAFF	TGCAGCGCCACCCGACAGGACATGAACACTGAAGCTTTCTTT
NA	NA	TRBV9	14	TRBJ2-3	CASSVAGVTDTQYF	TGTGCCAGCAGCGTAGCGGGAGTGACAGATACGCAGTATTTT
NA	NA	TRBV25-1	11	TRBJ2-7	CASSVVYEQYF	TGTGCCAGCAGTGTCGTCTACGAGCAGTACTTC
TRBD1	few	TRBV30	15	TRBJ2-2	CAWSRDRISTGELFF	TGTGCCTGGAGTCGGGACAGGATTTCCACCGGGGAGCTGTTTTTT
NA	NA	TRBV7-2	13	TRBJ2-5	CASSRRVGETQYF	TGTGCCAGCAGTAGGAGGGTTGGGGAGACCCAGTACTTC
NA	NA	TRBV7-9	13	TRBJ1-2	CASSFIEGYGYTF	TGTGCCAGCAGCTTTATAGAGGGTTATGGCTACACCTTC
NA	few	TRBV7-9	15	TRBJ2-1	CASKTTGSPYNEQFF	TGTGCCAGCAAGACCACAGGGTCTCCCTACAATGAGCAGTTCTTC
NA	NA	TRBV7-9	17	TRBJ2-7	CASSSPVQGHTSYEQYF	TGTGCCAGCAGCTCCCCGGTCCAGGGACATACCTCCTACGAGCAGTACTTC
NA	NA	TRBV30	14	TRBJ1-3	CAWKRTPSGNTIYF	TGTGCCTGGAAACGGACACCCTCTGGAAACACCATATATTTT
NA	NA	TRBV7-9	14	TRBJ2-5	CASSYEKLQETQYF	TGTGCCAGCAGCTATGAGAAGCTACAAGAGACCCAGTACTTC
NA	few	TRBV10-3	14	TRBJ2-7	CAISDRDSSREQYF	TGTGCCATCAGTGACCGGGACTCCTCAAGGGAGCAGTACTTC
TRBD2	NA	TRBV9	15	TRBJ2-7	CASSVGLAGDYEQYF	TGTGCCAGCAGCGTAGGACTAGCGGGGGACTACGAGCAGTACTTC
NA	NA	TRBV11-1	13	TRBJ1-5	CASSLTTDQPQHF	TGTGCCAGCAGTTTGACAACTGATCAGCCCCAGCATTTT
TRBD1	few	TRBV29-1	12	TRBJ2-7	CSVRQGDAEQYF	TGCAGCGTCCGTCAGGGGGACGCCGAGCAGTACTTC
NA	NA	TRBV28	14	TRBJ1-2	CASSSPPGNYGYTF	TGTGCCAGCAGCTCCCCGCCGGGGAACTATGGCTACACCTTC
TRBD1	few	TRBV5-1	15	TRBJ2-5	CASSLRDRVGETQYF	TGCGCCAGCAGCTTGCGAGACAGGGTGGGAGAGACCCAGTACTTC
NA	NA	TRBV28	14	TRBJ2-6	CASSRPGGANVLTF	TGTGCCAGCAGTCGGCCAGGGGGGGCCAACGTCCTGACTTTC
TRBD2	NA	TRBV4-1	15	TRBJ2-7	CASSLLGLAENEQYF	TGCGCCAGCAGCCTGCTGGGGCTAGCGGAGAACGAGCAGTACTTC
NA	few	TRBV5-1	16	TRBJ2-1	CASSLDRVSSYNEQFF	TGCGCCAGCAGCTTGGACAGGGTAAGCTCCTACAATGAGCAGTTCTTC
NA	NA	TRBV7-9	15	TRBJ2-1	CASDAAGTSYNEQFF	TGTGCCAGCGATGCGGCGGGGACCTCCTACAATGAGCAGTTCTTC
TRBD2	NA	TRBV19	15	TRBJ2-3	CASSTRTSGRDTQYF	TGTGCCAGTAGTACGCGGACTAGCGGGAGGGATACGCAGTATTTT
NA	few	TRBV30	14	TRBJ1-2	CAWSEGVIFYGYTF	TGTGCCTGGAGTGAAGGGGTAATCTTCTATGGCTACACCTTC
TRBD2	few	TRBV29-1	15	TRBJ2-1	CSVEDGKREHSEQFF	TGCAGCGTTGAAGATGGGAAGCGGGAGCATAGTGAGCAGTTCTTC
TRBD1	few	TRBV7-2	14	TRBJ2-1	CASSLMGQHNEQFF	TGTGCCAGCAGCTTAATGGGACAGCACAATGAGCAGTTCTTC
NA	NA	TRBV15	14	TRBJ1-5	CATSNERSNQPQHF	TGTGCCACCAGCAATGAGAGGAGCAATCAGCCCCAGCATTTT
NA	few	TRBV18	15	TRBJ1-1	CASSPTAPGITEAFF	TGTGCCAGCTCCCCTACAGCCCCCGGGATCACTGAAGCTTTCTTT
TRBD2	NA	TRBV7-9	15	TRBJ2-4	CASSPLRDYKNIQYF	TGTGCCAGCAGCCCCCTCCGGGACTACAAAAACATTCAGTACTTC
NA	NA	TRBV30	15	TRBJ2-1	CAWSGAADEYNEQFF	TGTGCCTGGAGTGGAGCGGCAGATGAATACAATGAGCAGTTCTTC
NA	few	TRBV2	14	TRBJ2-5	CASSVATEQETQYF	TGTGCCAGCAGTGTAGCTACTGAGCAAGAGACCCAGTACTTC
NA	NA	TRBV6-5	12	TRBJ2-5	CASRAGSQRLYF	TGTGCCAGCAGGGCCGGAAGCCAGCGGCTCTACTTC
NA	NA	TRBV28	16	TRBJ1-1	CASSLHRPGLLTEAFF	TGTGCCAGCAGTCTCCACCGCCCGGGACTCCTCACTGAAGCTTTCTTT
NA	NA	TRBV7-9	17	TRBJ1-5	CASSLDFTRERRQPQHF	TGTGCCAGCAGCTTAGATTTTACGAGGGAAAGAAGGCAGCCCCAGCATTTT
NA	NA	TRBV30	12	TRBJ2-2	CAWNRRSGELFF	TGTGCCTGGAACCGGCGGAGCGGGGAGCTGTTTTTT
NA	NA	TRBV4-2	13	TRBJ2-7	CASSQELVYEQYF	TGTGCCAGCAGCCAAGAACTAGTCTACGAGCAGTACTTC
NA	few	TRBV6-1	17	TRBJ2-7	CASSEHFLSQGRSEQYF	TGTGCCAGCAGTGAGCATTTTCTATCACAGGGTCGCTCCGAGCAGTACTTC
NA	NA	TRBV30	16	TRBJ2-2	CAWRWGSGRGTGELFF	TGTGCCTGGAGGTGGGGCAGCGGGCGCGGCACCGGGGAGCTGTTTTTT
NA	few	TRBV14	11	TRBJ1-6	CASSQSGPLHF	TGTGCCAGCAGCCAAAGCGGACCCCTCCACTTT
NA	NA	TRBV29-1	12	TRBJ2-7	CSVARSSYEQYF	TGCAGCGTTGCCCGCAGTTCCTACGAGCAGTACTTC
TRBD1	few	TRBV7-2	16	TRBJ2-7	CASSDPRDRRPYEQYF	TGTGCCAGCAGCGATCCTCGGGACAGGCGACCCTACGAGCAGTACTTC
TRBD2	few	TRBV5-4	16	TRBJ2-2	CASSSSGGKNTGELFF	TGTGCCAGCAGCTCTAGCGGGGGGAAGAACACCGGGGAGCTGTTTTTT
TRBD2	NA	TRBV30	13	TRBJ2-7	CAWSLAGGLEQYF	TGTGCCTGGAGCTTAGCGGGAGGGCTCGAGCAGTACTTC
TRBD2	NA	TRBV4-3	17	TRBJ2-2	CASSQVFGGSNTGELFF	TGCGCCAGCAGCCAAGTATTCGGGGGGTCGAACACCGGGGAGCTGTTTTTT
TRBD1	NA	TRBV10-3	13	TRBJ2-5	CAISDRVEETQYF	TGTGCCATTAGCGACAGGGTGGAAGAGACCCAGTACTTC
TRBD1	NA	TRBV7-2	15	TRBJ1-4	CASSRDRAGYEKLFF	TGTGCCAGCAGCAGAGACAGGGCGGGGTATGAAAAACTGTTTTTT
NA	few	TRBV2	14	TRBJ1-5	CASGETDSNQPQHF	TGTGCCAGCGGTGAGACAGATAGCAATCAGCCCCAGCATTTT
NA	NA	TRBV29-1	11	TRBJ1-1	CSGGRATEAFF	TGCAGCGGAGGGAGGGCCACTGAAGCTTTCTTT
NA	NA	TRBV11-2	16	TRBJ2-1	CASSLLRGSGYNEQFF	TGTGCCAGCAGCTTACTCAGGGGAAGTGGGTACAATGAGCAGTTCTTC
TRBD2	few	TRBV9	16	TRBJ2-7	CASSVEGGLARYEQYF	TGTGCCAGCAGCGTGGAGGGGGGACTAGCGCGTTACGAGCAGTACTTC
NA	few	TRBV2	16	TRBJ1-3	CASSVELGRPGNTIYF	TGTGCCAGCAGTGTCGAGTTGGGGCGACCTGGAAACACCATATATTTT
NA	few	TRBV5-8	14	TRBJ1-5	CASSLIRESQPQHF	TGTGCCAGCAGCTTAATCAGGGAAAGTCAGCCCCAGCATTTT
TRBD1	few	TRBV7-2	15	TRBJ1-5	CASSLTGVGNQPQHF	TGTGCCAGCAGCTTGACAGGGGTAGGGAATCAGCCCCAGCATTTT